Described below is a single T cell receptor (beta chain) sequence and its context. Which antigen it targets is not known. Base-call qualities are not available, and no considerably larger clone is one nucleotide away. The cohort included 25 to 35 patients with locally advanced or metastatic urothelial carcinoma who were treated at Memorial Sloan Kettering on a trial protocol. Peripheral blood mononuclear cells were collected pretreatment and during treatment, with between 1 and 8 total time points per patient. The Qiagen DNeasy Blood extraction kit was used to purify genomic DNA from total PBMCs and tumor samples. PBMCs were collected pretreatment and during treatment and were isolated and stored as previously described. This sample was included in a study of PD-L1 blockade in urothelial cancer (dated by TCRdb to about 2017). Concerning the study at large: Every patient began therapy in 2014 and was given atezolizumab 1,200 mg intravenously every 3 weeks. Blood samples gave median yields of roughly 150,000 T cells and 83,000 or so unique TCRs, along with a median clonality of about 0.084. Durable clinical benefit was defined as progression-free survival longer than 6 months, and TCR features were also tested against progression-free and overall survival. Pretreatment blood TCR-seq was available for around 29 patients, at least one posttreatment blood collection was obtained for roughly 24 patients, and tumor TCR-seq was available for roughly 24 patients. Somatic, immune and clinical correlates of response to PD-L1 blockade with atezolizumab in urothelial cancer were the focus of an exploratory multi-omic analysis. Whole exome sequencing and RNA sequencing of pretreatment tumors were performed alongside TCR sequencing in the same patients. Durable clinical benefit was achieved by nine patients and was not achieved by 20 patients. About 90% of the roughly 29 patients were males with bladder-origin urothelial cancer, and 18 of 29 reported a prior smoking history. An ECOG performance status of 0 or 1 was recorded for the patients, and 0 to 3 prior chemotherapy regimens had been received by the patients. Blood samples were analyzed at two time points: 3 weeks after treatment start (second dose) and 6 weeks after treatment start. TCR sequencing covered pretreatment tumor samples and matched, serially collected peripheral blood taken before and after atezolizumab treatment.

Synthetic TCR analog templates were spiked into each PCR to estimate absolute template abundance from read counts. Using the immunoSEQ assay, TCRbeta CDR3 regions were amplified from genomic DNA with bias-controlled V and J gene primers. Rearranged TCRbeta segments were sequenced at approximately 20X coverage. Per the original workflow: Clustering was used to correct sequencing errors, and CDR3s were annotated against IMGT so that V, D and J genes could be assigned. Out-of-frame and stop-codon sequences were excluded, and only productive TCRbeta rearrangements were used in downstream analyses. Clonality was calculated as one minus the Shannon entropy normalized by the log of the number of unique productive sequences. Clones differing between time points or between blood and tumor were identified using Fisher's exact test with Benjamini-Hochberg correction, with an adjusted p below 0.01 applied as the threshold. TCRdb re-hosts the immuneACCESS table, in-frame sequences only. Its copies lack some clones; in the studies checked, an unresolved V gene accounts for under half of them, and the cause for the rest is not known. That table is the source of V, J and clone size, and D and trimming were worked out from the DNA. Here the sample has roughly 45,000 clones; 88% occur a single time. Around an eighth of the sample is in the top ten clones.

As encoded in the germline V gene, CDR1 is SNHLY while CDR2 is FYNNEI. The CDR3 numbers 14 residues from cysteine through phenylalanine. Only CDR3 DNA is held: 42 bases, read in frame from base 1. Trimming at the junction amounts to 6 bases on V and 5 bases on J, and the germline ends lie 16 bases apart. Overall study outcomes, separate from this receptor: Among patients with durable benefit, tumor-associated TCR clones showed greater expansion in peripheral blood 3 weeks after treatment started (n ≈ 23, p = 0.022). A pretreatment peripheral blood TCR clonality below the median was linked to improved progression-free and overall survival. Because the sample size was small (n of about 29) and many exploratory analyses were performed, the results are intended to be hypothesis-generating.

The clonotype comes from a woman aged 55-75 years with urothelial cancer. The sequence is built from TRBV2 and TRBJ1-1; TRBD1 is a weak D gene call, 6 bases matching. The specimen comprised PBMCs, sampled around atezolizumab (anti-PD-L1) treatment. This receptor carries the CDR3 CASSSWEGGTEAFF. DNA sequence: TGTGCCAGCAGCTCTTGGGAGGGGGGTACTGAAGCTTTCTTT.